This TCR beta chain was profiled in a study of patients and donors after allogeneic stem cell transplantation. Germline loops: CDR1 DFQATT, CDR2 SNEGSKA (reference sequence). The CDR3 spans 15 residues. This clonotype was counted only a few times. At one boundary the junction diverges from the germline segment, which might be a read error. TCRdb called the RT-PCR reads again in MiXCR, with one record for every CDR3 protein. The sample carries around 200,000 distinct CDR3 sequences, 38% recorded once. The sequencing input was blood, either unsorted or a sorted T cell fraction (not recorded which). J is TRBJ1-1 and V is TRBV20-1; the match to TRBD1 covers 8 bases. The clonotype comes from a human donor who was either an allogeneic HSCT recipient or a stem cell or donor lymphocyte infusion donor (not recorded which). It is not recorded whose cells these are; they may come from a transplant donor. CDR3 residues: CSARDTQGVKTEAFF. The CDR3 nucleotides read TGCAGTGCTCGTGATACACAGGGGGTGAAGACTGAAGCTTTCTTT.